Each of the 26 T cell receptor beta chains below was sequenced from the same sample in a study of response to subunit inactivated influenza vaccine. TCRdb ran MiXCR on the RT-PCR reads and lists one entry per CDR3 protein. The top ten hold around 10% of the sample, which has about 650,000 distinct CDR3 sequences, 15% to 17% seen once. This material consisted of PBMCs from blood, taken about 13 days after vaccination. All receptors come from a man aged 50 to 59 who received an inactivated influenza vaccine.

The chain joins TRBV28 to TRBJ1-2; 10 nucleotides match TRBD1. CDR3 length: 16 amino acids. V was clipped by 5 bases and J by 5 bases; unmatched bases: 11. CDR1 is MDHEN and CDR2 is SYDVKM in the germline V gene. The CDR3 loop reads CASSPSGQGTGYGYTF. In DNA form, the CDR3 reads TGTGCCAGCAGTCCCTCGGGACAGGGGACGGGGTATGGCTACACCTTC.

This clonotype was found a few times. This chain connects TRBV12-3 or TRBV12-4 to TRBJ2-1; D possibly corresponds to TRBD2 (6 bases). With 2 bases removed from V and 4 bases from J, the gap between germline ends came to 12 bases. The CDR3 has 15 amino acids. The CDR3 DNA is TGTGCCAGCAGTTTACAGGGTGGAGGGTACAATGAGCAGTTCTTC. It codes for CASSLQGGGYNEQFF.

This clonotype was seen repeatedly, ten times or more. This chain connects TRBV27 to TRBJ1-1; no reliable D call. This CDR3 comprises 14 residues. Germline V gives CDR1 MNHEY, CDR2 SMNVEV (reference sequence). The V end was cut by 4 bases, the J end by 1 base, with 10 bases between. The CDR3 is CASSSWAGNTEAFF. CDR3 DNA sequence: TGTGCCAGCAGTTCCTGGGCAGGGAACACTGAAGCTTTCTTT.

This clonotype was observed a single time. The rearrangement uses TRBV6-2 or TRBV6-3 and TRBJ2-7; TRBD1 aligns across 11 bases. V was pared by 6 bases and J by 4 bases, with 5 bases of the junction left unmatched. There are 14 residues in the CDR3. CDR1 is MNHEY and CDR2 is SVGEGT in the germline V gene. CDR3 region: CASRRTGGEYEQYF. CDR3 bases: TGTGCCAGCAGACGGACAGGGGGCGAATACGAGCAGTACTTC.

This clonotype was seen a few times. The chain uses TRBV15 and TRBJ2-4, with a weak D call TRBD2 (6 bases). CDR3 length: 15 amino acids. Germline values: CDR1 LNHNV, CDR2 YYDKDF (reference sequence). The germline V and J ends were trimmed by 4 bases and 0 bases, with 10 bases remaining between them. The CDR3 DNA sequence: TGTGCCACCAGCAAAGAGGGACTAGCCAAAAACATTCAGTACTTC. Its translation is CATSKEGLAKNIQYF.

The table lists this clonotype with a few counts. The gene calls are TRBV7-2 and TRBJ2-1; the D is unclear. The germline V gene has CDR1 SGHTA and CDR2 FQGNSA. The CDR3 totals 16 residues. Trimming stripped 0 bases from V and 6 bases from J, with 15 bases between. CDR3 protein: CASSLATGPSGNEQFF. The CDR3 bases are TGTGCCAGCAGCTTAGCTACGGGCCCCTCCGGCAATGAGCAGTTCTTC.

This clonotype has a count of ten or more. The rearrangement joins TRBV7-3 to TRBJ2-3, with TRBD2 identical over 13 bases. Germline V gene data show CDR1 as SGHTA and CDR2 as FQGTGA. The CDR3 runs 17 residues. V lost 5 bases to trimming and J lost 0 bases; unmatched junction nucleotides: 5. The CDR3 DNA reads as TGTGCCAGCAGCCAGACTAGCGGGAGGCTTAGCACAGATACGCAGTATTTT. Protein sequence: CASSQTSGRLSTDTQYF. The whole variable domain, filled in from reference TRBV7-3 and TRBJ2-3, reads GAGVSQTPSNKVTEKGKYVELRCDPISGHTALYWYRQSLGQGPEFLIYFQGTGAADDSGLPNDRFFAVRPEGSVSTLKIQRTERGDSAVYLCASSQTSGRLSTDTQYFGPGTRLTVL.

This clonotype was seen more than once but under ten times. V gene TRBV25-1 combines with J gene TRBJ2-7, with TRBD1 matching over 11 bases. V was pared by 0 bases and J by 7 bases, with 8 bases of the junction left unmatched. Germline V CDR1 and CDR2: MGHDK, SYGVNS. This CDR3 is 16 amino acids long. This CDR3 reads CASSEYPGQGAGEQYF. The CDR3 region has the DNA TGTGCCAGCAGTGAATACCCTGGACAGGGGGCGGGTGAGCAGTACTTC.

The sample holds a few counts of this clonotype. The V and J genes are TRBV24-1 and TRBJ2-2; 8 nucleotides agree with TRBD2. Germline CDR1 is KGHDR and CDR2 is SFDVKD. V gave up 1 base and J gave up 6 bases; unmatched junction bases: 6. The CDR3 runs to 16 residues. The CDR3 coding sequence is TGTGCCACCAGTGATTTCAACGGGGGGGCTCCCGGGGAGCTGTTTTTT. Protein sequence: CATSDFNGGAPGELFF.

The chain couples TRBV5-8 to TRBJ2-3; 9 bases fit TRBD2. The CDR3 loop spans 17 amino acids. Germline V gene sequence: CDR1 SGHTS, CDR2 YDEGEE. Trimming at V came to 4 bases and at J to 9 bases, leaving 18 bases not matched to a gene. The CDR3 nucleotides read TGTGCCAGCAGCAACCTGGGATCCCCGGCGGGAGGGCCCACGCAGTATTTT. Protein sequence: CASSNLGSPAGGPTQYF.

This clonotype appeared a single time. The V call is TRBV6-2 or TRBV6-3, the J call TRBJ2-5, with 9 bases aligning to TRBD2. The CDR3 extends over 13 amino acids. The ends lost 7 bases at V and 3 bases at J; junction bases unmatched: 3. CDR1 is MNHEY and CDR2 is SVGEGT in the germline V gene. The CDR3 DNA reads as TGTGCCAGCAAAGCTAGCGGGGAAGAGACCCAGTACTTC. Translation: CASKASGEETQYF.

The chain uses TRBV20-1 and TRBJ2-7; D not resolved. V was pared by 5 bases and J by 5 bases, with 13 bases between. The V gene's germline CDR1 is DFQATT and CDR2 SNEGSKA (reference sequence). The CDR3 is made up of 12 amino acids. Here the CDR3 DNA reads TGCAGTGCTGTCGACCGTATCGACGAGCAGTACTTC. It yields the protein CSAVDRIDEQYF.

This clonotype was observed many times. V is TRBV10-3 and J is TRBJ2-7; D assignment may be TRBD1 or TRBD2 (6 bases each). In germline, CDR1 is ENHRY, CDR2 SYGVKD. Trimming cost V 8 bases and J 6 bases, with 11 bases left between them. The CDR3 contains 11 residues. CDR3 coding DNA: TGTGCCATCTCCAGGGGAGGCGAGCAGTACTTC. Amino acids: CAISRGGEQYF.

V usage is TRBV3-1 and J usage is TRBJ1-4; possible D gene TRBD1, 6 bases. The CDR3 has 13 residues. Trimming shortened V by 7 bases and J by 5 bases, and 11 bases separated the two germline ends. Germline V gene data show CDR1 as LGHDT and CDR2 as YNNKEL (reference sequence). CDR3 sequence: CASTLGQNEKLFF. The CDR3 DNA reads TGTGCCAGCACCCTCGGACAGAATGAAAAACTGTTTTTT.

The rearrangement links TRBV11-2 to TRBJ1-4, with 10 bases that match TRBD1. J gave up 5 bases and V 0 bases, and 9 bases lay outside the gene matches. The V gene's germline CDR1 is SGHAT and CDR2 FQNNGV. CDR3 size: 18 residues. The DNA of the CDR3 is TGTGCCAGCAGCTTAGACGGGACAGGGGTCCCCCTAAATGAAAAACTGTTTTTT. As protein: CASSLDGTGVPLNEKLFF.

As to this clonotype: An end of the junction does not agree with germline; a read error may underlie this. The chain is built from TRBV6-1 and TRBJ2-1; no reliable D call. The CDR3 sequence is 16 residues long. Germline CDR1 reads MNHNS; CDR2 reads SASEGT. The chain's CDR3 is CASRDLGSPSYSEQFF. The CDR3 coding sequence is TGTGCCAGCAGGGATCTGGGTTCACCCTCCTACAGTGAGCAGTTCTTC.

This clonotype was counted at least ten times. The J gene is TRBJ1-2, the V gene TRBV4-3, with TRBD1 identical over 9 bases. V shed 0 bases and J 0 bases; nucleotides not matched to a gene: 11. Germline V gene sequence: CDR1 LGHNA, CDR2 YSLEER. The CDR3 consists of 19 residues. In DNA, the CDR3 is TGCGCCAGCAGCCAAGATGTAAAACAGGGGGCCCTTACTAACTATGGCTACACCTTC. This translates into CASSQDVKQGALTNYGYTF.

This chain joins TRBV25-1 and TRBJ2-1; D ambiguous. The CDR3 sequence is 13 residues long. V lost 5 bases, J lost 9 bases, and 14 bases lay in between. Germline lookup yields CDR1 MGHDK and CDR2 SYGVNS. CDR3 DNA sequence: TGTGCCAGCAGTACGCTAAATTATGGTGAGCAGTTCTTC. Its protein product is CASSTLNYGEQFF.

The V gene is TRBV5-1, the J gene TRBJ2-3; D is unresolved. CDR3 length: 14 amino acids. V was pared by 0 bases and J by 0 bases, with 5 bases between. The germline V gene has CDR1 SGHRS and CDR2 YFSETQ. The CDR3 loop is CASSLVVSTDTQYF. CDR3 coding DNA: TGCGCCAGCAGCTTGGTAGTTAGCACAGATACGCAGTATTTT.

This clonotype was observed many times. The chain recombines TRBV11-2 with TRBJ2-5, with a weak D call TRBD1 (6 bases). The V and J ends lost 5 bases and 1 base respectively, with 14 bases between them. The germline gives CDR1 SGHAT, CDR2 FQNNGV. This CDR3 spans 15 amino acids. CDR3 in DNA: TGTGCCAGCAGCGACTCTAGGGGGAGCCAAGAGACCCAGTACTTC. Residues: CASSDSRGSQETQYF. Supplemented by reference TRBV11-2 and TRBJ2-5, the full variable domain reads EAGVAQSPRYKIIEKRQSVAFWCNPISGHATLYWYQQILGQGPKLLIQFQNNGVVDDSQLPKDRFSAERLKGVDSTLKIQPAKLEDSAVYLCASSDSRGSQETQYFGPGTRLLVL.

The CDR3 loop is CASSQEVPGTGVVNEQFF. The DNA of the CDR3 is TGTGCCAGCAGCCAGGAGGTCCCTGGGACAGGGGTGGTTAATGAGCAGTTCTTC. J is TRBJ2-1 and V is TRBV3-1, with 10 bases identical to TRBD1. This CDR3 comprises 18 residues. In germline, CDR1 is LGHDT, CDR2 YNNKEL (reference sequence). V dropped 3 bases and J dropped 7; count of bases not matched to a gene: 15.

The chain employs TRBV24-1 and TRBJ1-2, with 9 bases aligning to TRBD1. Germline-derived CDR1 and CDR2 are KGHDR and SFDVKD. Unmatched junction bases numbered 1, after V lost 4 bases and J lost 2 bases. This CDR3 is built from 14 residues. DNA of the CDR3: TGTGCCACCAGTGAAGGGACAGGGAACTATGGCTACACCTTC. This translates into CATSEGTGNYGYTF.

The CDR3 bases are TGCGCCAGCAGCTTAGGAGCTTACGACCCCGAGCAGTACTTC. Protein product: CASSLGAYDPEQYF. V and J are TRBV5-1 and TRBJ2-7; D gene uncertain. CDR3 length: 14 amino acids. With 2 bases removed from V and 6 bases from J, the gap between germline ends came to 15 bases. Germline V gene data show CDR1 as SGHRS and CDR2 as YFSETQ.

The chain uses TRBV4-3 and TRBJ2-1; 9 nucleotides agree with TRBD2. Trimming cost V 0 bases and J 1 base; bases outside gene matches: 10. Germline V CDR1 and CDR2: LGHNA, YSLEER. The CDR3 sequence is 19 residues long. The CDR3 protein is CASSQDLLAGLVSYNEQFF. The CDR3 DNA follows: TGCGCCAGCAGCCAAGATTTACTAGCGGGTCTTGTTTCCTACAATGAGCAGTTCTTC.

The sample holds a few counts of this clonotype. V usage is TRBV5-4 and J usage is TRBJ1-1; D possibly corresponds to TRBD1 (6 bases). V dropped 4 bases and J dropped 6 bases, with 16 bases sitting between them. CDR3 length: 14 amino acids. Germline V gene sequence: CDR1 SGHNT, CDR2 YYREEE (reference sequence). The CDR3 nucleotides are TGTGCCAGCAGCACCTCAGACGGGGGCGCTGAAGCTTTCTTT. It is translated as CASSTSDGGAEAFF.

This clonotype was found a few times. DNA for the CDR3: TGTGCCAGCAGCGGGTCCTATAGCAATCAGCCCCAGCATTTT. Amino acids: CASSGSYSNQPQHF. The gene calls are TRBV9 and TRBJ1-5, with D unresolved. Trimming shortened V by 3 bases and J by 0 bases, and 7 bases separated the two germline ends. Germline values: CDR1 SGDLS, CDR2 YYNGEE. The CDR3 runs to 14 residues.